Listed below are T cell receptor beta chains from one sample, sequenced in a study of beta chain features in type 1 diabetes. Produced via immunoSEQ multiplex PCR; TCRdb's table is partial and in-frame only. The sample consists of about 650,000 clones, roughly 12% of them appearing once. The sequenced material came from naive CD4+ T cells from blood. All receptors come from a man under 40 with type 1 diabetes. The CDR3 runs from the conserved cysteine through the conserved F or W. The order of the fields is D gene, clone size, V gene, J gene, CDR3 DNA, CDR3 protein. D genes are given only for firm matches. Not all rows give a size; the values are once, few, many and, for expanded clones, a class.

>TRBD2|few|TRBV4-2|TRBJ2-1
TGTGCCAGCAGCCAAGTACGCGGGGGGACCTACAATGAGCAGTTCTTC
CASSQVRGGTYNEQFF
>TRBD1|NA|TRBV7-8|TRBJ2-5
TGTGCCAGCAGCCTTGGTGGTCAGGGGGCTCGAGAGACCCAGTACTTC
CASSLGGQGARETQYF
>NA|NA|TRBV7-2|TRBJ1-2
TGTGCCAGCAGCTCGAGATCCGGCGGGGATGGCTACACCTTC
CASSSRSGGDGYTF
>TRBD2|NA|TRBV28|TRBJ2-2
TGTGCCAGCAGTCGGACTAGCGGCACCGGGGAGCTGTTTTTT
CASSRTSGTGELFF
>NA|few|TRBV30|TRBJ1-6
TGTGCCTGGCGGGGGGCGTCCTATAATTCACCCCTCCACTTT
CAWRGASYNSPLHF
>TRBD2|few|TRBV7-2|TRBJ2-7
TGTGCCAGCAGCTTAAGCCTAGCGGGGGGACGAGGGTACTTC
CASSLSLAGGRGYF
>NA|few|TRBV10-3|TRBJ1-5
TGTGCCATCAGTGCGGGATGGAGCAATCAGCCCCAGCATTTT
CAISAGWSNQPQHF
>NA|NA|TRBV18|TRBJ1-1
TGTGCCAGCTCACCAGGGTCTGGCAGGGAAGGCGGAACTGAAGCTTTCTTT
CASSPGSGREGGTEAFF
>TRBD1|few|TRBV4-3|TRBJ1-2
TGCGCCAGCAGGCAGACCACAGGGGAAGTCTATGGCTACACCTTC
CASRQTTGEVYGYTF
>NA|few|TRBV7-2|TRBJ2-5
TGTGCCACCCAACGGGGGGCAGGGGAGACCCAGTACTTC
CATQRGAGETQYF
>NA|NA|TRBV19|TRBJ1-6
TGTGCCAGTAGGGAGCGTTTTGGGTCACCCCTCCACTTT
CASRERFGSPLHF
>NA|NA|TRBV19|TRBJ2-5
TGTGCCAGTTCGGGGGTCAGCCAAGAGACCCAGTACTTC
CASSGVSQETQYF
>TRBD2|NA|TRBV7-3|TRBJ2-2
TGTGCCAGCAGCTTAACTGGGACTAGCGCCGGGGAGCTGTTTTTT
CASSLTGTSAGELFF